Presented here are 14 T cell receptor beta chains from one specimen sequenced in a study of cytomegalovirus exposure and HLA in healthy donors. PCR amplification relied on 60 Vbeta primers (plus 13 Jbeta primers). Sequencing used immunoSEQ multiplex PCR; TCRdb keeps in-frame clones, though not all of them. The repertoire holds about 120,000 clones, under 80% seen once, with around 4% in the top ten. The sequencing sample was made of PBMCs. The receptor set was obtained from a man between 35 and 55 years old in good health and CMV-seropositive.

V and J are TRBV6-5 and TRBJ1-1; D not resolved. Germline lookup yields CDR1 MNHEY and CDR2 SVGAGI. V was pared by 5 bases and J by 8 bases, with 12 bases between. This CDR3 comprises 12 residues. The CDR3 here is CASSTAGTEAFF. DNA for the CDR3: TGTGCCAGCAGTACAGCGGGAACCGAAGCTTTCTTT.

This chain uses TRBV11-1 with TRBJ1-5; 8 bases are shared with TRBD1. CDR1 and CDR2 from the germline V gene are SGHAT and FQDESV (reference sequence). V lost 8 bases, J lost 4 bases, and 7 bases stayed unmatched. The CDR3 contains 14 residues. Here the CDR3 reads CASATDRANQPQHF. The CDR3, as DNA: TGTGCCAGCGCGACGGACAGGGCAAATCAGCCCCAGCATTTT.

The chain recombines TRBV12-5 with TRBJ1-2; TRBD1 matches at 11 bases. The V gene end was trimmed by 6 bases and the J gene end by 8 bases; junction bases not matched to a gene: 14. This CDR3 region has 16 residues. Germline assignment: CDR1 LGHNT and CDR2 FRNRAP. The CDR3 nucleotides read TGTGCTAGTGGCCCAGAATCAGGACAGGGGGCAAAAGGCTACACCTTC. It is translated as CASGPESGQGAKGYTF.

The V call is TRBV9, the J call TRBJ2-7; 11 positions match TRBD1. Germline CDR1 is SGDLS and CDR2 is YYNGEE. V was clipped by 3 bases and J by 4 bases; unmatched bases: 6. This CDR3 is built from 15 residues. The CDR3 DNA reads as TGTGCCAGCAGCGCGGGACAGGGGGACTTTTACGAGCAGTACTTC. It specifies CASSAGQGDFYEQYF. The whole variable domain, remainder taken from reference TRBV9 and TRBJ2-7, is DSGVTQTPKHLITATGQRVTLRCSPRSGDLSVYWYQQSLDQGLQFLIQYYNGEERAKGNILERFSAQQFPDLHSELNLSSLELGDSALYFCASSAGQGDFYEQYFGPGTRLTVT.

The chain has TRBV27 and TRBJ2-7; TRBD1 matches 12 bases. Looked up from germline, CDR1 is MNHEY and CDR2 is SMNVEV (reference sequence). This CDR3 is built from 19 residues. The V segment lost 4 bases and the J segment 0 bases; nucleotides outside the gene matches: 13. Here the CDR3 reads CASSSITGTGGLGSYEQYF. The CDR3, as DNA: TGTGCCAGCAGTTCCATCACCGGGACAGGGGGCCTAGGCTCCTACGAGCAGTACTTC.

V usage is TRBV27 and J usage is TRBJ1-6; 7 bases agree with TRBD1. V lost 5 bases to trimming and J lost 3 bases; unmatched junction nucleotides: 4. The CDR3 totals 15 residues. Germline lookup yields CDR1 MNHEY and CDR2 SMNVEV (reference sequence). CDR3 sequence: CASSPWDSYNSPLHF. The CDR3 region has the DNA TGTGCCAGCAGTCCCTGGGACAGCTATAATTCACCCCTCCACTTT.

The V and J genes are TRBV7-8 and TRBJ1-2, with TRBD1 identical over 7 bases. The CDR3 spans 14 residues. V was pared by 5 bases and J by 4 bases, with 7 bases of the junction left unmatched. Germline lookup yields CDR1 SGHVS and CDR2 FQNEAQ. The CDR3 protein is CASSPGTASYGYTF. In DNA form, the CDR3 reads TGTGCCAGCAGCCCCGGGACAGCTTCCTATGGCTACACCTTC.

Regarding this clone: One end of the junction does not line up with germline, which may come from a read error. The chain has TRBV2 and TRBJ2-5; D possibly corresponds to TRBD2 (5 bases). The CDR3 covers 14 residues. Germline V gene sequence: CDR1 SNHLY, CDR2 FYNNEI. This CDR3 is CASSERAAQGTQYF. Written as DNA, the CDR3 is TGTGCCAGCAGTGAACGAGCGGCCCAAGGGACCCAGTACTTC.

The rearrangement links TRBV25-1 to TRBJ2-1, with a weak D call TRBD1 (6 bases). CDR1 and CDR2 from the germline V gene are MGHDK and SYGVNS. CDR3 length: 14 amino acids. With 4 bases removed from V and 6 bases from J, the gap between germline ends came to 13 bases. The CDR3 is CASSGTGKGNEQFF. The CDR3 bases are TGTGCCAGCAGTGGAACAGGGAAGGGCAATGAGCAGTTCTTC.

The chain uses TRBV27 and TRBJ2-2; 7 nucleotides line up with TRBD1. V dropped 5 bases and J dropped 1; count of bases not matched to a gene: 4. Looked up from germline, CDR1 is MNHEY and CDR2 is SMNVEV (reference sequence). There are 15 residues in the CDR3. This chain's CDR3 is CASSPRDRNTGELFF. The CDR3, as DNA: TGTGCCAGCAGTCCCCGGGACAGGAACACCGGGGAGCTGTTTTTT.

This clone was seen once. The V gene is TRBV6-5, the J gene TRBJ1-5; D is ambiguous. CDR3 size: 16 residues. Germline V gene lookup returns CDR1 MNHEY and CDR2 SVGAGI. V dropped 2 bases and J dropped 0 bases, with 11 bases sitting between them. This chain's CDR3 is CASSYGGLSSNQPQHF. In nucleotides, the CDR3 is TGTGCCAGCAGTTACGGTGGGCTATCTAGCAATCAGCCCCAGCATTTT.

The chain is built from TRBV30 and TRBJ2-3; D possibly corresponds to TRBD1 (6 bases). The V end was cut by 2 bases, the J end by 2 bases, with 11 bases between. Germline assignment: CDR1 GTSNPN and CDR2 SVGIG (reference sequence). This CDR3 comprises 14 residues. The CDR3 DNA follows: TGTGCCTGGAGTCCAGGGGAGAACACAGATACGCAGTATTTT. Translation gives CAWSPGENTDTQYF.

This rearrangement joins TRBV4-3 to TRBJ2-1, with TRBD2 matching 8 bases. CDR1 LGHNA and CDR2 YSLEER come from the germline V gene. Losses at the gene ends were 8 bases for V and 5 bases for J; bases not matched to a gene: 8. The CDR3 has 14 amino acids. CDR3 residues: CASAPGTRNNEQFF. CDR3 coding DNA: TGCGCCAGCGCGCCAGGGACTAGGAACAATGAGCAGTTCTTC.

This chain connects TRBV4-3 to TRBJ2-1; D is perhaps TRBD1 (5 bases). Germline lookup yields CDR1 LGHNA and CDR2 YSLEER. The CDR3 runs 14 residues. V was cut by 0 bases and J by 4 bases, with 7 bases left in between. The CDR3 nucleotides are TGCGCCAGCAGCCAAGAAGGGGCTTACAATGAGCAGTTCTTC. This translates into CASSQEGAYNEQFF.